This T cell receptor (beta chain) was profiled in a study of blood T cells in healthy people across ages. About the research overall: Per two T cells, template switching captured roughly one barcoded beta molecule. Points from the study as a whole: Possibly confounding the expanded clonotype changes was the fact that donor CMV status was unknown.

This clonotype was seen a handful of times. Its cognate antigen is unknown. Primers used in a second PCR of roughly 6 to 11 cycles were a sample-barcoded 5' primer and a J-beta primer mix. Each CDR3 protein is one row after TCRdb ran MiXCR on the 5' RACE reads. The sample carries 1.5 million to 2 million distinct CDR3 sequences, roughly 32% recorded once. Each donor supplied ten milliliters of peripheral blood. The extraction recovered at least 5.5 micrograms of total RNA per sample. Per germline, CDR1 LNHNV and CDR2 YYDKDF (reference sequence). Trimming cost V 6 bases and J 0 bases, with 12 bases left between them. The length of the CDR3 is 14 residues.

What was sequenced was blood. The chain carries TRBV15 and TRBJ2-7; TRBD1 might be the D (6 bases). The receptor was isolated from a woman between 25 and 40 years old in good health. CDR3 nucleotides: TGTGCCACCAGTCTGGGGACACCCTCCTACGAGCAGTACTTC. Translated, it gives CATSLGTPSYEQYF.